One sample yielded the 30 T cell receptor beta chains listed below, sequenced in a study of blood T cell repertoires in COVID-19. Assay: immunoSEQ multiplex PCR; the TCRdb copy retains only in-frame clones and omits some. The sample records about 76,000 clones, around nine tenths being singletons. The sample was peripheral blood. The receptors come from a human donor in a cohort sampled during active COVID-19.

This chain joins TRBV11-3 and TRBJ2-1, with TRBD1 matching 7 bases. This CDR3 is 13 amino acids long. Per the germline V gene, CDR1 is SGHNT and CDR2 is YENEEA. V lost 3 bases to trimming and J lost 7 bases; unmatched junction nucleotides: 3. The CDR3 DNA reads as TGTGCCAGCAGCTTTAGGGGGCGAAATGAGCAGTTCTTC. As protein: CASSFRGRNEQFF.

CDR3 sequence: CASGTGDYGYTF. The DNA for the CDR3 is TGTGCCAGCGGGACAGGGGACTATGGCTACACCTTC. The rearrangement uses TRBV3-1 (or the pseudogene TRBV3-2) and TRBJ1-2; the match to TRBD1 covers 10 bases. The CDR3 spans 12 residues. Germline CDR1 and CDR2: LGHDT and YNNKEL (reference sequence). The junction had 0 bases not matched to a gene; V was cut back by 8 bases and J by 3 bases.

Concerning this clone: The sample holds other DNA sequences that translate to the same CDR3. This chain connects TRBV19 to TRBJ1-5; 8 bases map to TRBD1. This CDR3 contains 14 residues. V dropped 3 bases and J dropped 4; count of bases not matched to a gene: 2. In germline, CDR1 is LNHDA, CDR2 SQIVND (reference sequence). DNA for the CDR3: TGTGCCAGTAGTATCCGGGACAGGAATCAGCCCCAGCATTTT. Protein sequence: CASSIRDRNQPQHF. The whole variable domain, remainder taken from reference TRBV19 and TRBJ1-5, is DGGITQSPKYLFRKEGQNVTLSCEQNLNHDAMYWYRQDPGQGLRLIYYSQIVNDFQKGDIAEGYSVSREKKESFPLTVTSAQKNPTAFYLCASSIRDRNQPQHFGDGTRLSIL.

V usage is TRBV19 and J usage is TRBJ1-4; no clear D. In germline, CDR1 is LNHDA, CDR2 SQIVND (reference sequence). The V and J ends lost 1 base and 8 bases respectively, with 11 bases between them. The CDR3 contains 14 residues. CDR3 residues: CASSIGYGMEKLFF. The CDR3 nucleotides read TGTGCCAGTAGTATAGGCTACGGTATGGAAAAACTGTTTTTT.

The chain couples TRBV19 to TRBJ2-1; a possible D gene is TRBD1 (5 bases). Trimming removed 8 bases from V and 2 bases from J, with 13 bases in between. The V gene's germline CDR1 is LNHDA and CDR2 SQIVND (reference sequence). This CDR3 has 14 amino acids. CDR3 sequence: CASRSDRAYNEQFF. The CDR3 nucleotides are TGTGCCAGTCGATCTGACAGAGCCTACAATGAGCAGTTCTTC.

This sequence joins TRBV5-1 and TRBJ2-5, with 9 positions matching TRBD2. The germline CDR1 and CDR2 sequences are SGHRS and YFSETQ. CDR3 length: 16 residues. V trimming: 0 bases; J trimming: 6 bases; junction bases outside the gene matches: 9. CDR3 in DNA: TGCGCCAGCAGCTTGGCGCTAGCGGGGAATATGAAGACCCAGTACTTC. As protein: CASSLALAGNMKTQYF.

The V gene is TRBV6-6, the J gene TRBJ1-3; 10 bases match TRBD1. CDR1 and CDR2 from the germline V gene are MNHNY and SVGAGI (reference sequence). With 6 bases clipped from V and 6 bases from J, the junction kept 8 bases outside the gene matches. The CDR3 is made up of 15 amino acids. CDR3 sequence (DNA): TGTGCCAGCAGACCACCGGGACAGGGGTTAAACACCATATATTTT. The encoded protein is CASRPPGQGLNTIYF.

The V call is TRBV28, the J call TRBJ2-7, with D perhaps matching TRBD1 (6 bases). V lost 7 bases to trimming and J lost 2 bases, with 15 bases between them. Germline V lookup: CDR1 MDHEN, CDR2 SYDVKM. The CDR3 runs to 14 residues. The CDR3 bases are TGTGCCAGCACCACGGGACACCGAGCCTACGAGCAGTACTTC. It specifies CASTTGHRAYEQYF.

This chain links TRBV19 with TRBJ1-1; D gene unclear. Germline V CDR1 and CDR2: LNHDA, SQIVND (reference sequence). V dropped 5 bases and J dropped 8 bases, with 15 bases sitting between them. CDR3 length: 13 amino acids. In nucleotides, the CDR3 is TGTGCCAGTAGTCAGCCCGGCGGGAGCGAAGCTTTCTTT. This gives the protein CASSQPGGSEAFF.

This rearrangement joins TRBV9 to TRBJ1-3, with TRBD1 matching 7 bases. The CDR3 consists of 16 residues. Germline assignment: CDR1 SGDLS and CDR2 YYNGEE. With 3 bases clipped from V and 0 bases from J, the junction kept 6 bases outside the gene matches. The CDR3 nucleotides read TGTGCCAGCAGCGGAGGGGGGACAGTCTCTGGAAACACCATATATTTT. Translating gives CASSGGGTVSGNTIYF. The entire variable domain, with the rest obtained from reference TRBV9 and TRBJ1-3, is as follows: DSGVTQTPKHLITATGQRVTLRCSPRSGDLSVYWYQQSLDQGLQFLIQYYNGEERAKGNILERFSAQQFPDLHSELNLSSLELGDSALYFCASSGGGTVSGNTIYFGEGSWLTVV.

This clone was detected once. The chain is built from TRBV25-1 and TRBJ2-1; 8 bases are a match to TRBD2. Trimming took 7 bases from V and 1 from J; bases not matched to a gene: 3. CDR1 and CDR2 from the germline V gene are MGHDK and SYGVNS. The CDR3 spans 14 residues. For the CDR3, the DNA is TGTGCCAGCACTGCGGGGGGTTCCTACAATGAGCAGTTCTTC. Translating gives CASTAGGSYNEQFF.

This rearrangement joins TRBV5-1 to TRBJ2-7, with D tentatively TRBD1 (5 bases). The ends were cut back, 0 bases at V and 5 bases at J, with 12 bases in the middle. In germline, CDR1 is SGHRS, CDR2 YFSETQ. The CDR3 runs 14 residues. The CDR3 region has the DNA TGCGCCAGCAGCTTGGCACAGGCTGGGGACGAGCAGTACTTC. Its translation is CASSLAQAGDEQYF.

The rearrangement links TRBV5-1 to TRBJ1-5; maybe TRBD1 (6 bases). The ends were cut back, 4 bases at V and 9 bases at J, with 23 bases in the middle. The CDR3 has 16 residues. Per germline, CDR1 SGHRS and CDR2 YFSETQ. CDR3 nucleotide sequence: TGCGCCAGCAGCATGGAGCCCGGGACAAGACTCCGGCCCCAGCATTTT. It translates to CASSMEPGTRLRPQHF.

CDR3 amino acids: CASSDGNRDAEKLFF. The CDR3 coding sequence is TGTGCCAGCAGCGATGGGAACAGGGATGCTGAAAAACTGTTTTTT. This rearrangement joins TRBV7-9 to TRBJ1-4; maybe TRBD1 (6 bases). The CDR3 contains 15 residues. Deletions cut 5 bases from V and 7 bases from J, with 17 bases between. Germline V gives CDR1 SEHNR, CDR2 FQNEAQ (reference sequence).

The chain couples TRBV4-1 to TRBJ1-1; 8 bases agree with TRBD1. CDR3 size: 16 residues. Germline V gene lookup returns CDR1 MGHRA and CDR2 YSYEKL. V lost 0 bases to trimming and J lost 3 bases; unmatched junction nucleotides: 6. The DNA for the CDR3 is TGCGCCAGCAGCCAAGATCTGTCCAGGGGGCACACTGAAGCTTTCTTT. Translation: CASSQDLSRGHTEAFF.

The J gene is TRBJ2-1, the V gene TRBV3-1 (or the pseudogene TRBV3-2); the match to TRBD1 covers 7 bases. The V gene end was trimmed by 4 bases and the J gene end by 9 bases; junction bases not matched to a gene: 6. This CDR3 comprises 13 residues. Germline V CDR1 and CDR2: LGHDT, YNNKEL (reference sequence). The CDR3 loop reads CASSLYRGSEQFF. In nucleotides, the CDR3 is TGTGCCAGCAGCCTTTACAGGGGTAGTGAGCAGTTCTTC.

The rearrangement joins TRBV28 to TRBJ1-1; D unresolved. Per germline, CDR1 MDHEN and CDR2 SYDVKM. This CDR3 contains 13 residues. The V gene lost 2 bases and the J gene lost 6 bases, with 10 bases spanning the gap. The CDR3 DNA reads TGTGCCAGCAGTTTAAGTACAAGTGCTGAAGCTTTCTTT. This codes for CASSLSTSAEAFF.

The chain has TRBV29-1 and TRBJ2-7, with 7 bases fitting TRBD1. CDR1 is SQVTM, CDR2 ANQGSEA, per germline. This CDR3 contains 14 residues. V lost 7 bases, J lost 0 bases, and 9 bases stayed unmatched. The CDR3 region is CSAFAGTVSYEQYF. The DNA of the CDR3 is TGCAGCGCTTTCGCCGGGACAGTCTCCTACGAGCAGTACTTC.

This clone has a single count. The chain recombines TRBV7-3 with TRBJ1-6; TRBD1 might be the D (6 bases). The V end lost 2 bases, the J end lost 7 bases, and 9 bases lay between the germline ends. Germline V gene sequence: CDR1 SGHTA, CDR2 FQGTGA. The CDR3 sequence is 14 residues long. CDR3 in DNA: TGTGCCAGCAGCTTAGGGGGCGCGAATTCACCCCTCCACTTT. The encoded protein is CASSLGGANSPLHF.

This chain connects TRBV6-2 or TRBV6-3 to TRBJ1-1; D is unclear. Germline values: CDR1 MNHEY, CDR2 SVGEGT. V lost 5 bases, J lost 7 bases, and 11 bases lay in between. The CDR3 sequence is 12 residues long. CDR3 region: CASSVRGVEAFF. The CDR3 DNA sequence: TGTGCCAGCAGTGTACGGGGAGTTGAAGCTTTCTTT.

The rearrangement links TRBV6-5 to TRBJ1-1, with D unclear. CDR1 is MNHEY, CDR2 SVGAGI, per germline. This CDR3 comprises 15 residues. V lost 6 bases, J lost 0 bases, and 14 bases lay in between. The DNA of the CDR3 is TGTGCCAGCAGGGCCGGAGGACGGCTGAACACTGAAGCTTTCTTT. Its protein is CASRAGGRLNTEAFF.

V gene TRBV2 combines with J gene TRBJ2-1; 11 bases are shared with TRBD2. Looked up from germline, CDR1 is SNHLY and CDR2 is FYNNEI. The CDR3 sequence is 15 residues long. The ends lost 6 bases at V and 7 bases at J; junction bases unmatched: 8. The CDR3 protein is CASSRDSGGANEQFF. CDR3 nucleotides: TGTGCCAGCAGCAGAGATAGCGGGGGGGCAAATGAGCAGTTCTTC.

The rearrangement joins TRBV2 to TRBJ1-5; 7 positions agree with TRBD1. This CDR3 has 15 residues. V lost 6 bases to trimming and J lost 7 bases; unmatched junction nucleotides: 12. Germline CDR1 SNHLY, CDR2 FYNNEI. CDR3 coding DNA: TGTGCCAGCAGAGGGGGCGTACAGGCTCCCCAGCCCCAGCATTTT. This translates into CASRGGVQAPQPQHF.

The CDR3 region is CASSLAVGTGKGSNEQFF. CDR3 nucleotide sequence: TGTGCCAGCAGCTTAGCAGTCGGGACAGGGAAGGGAAGCAATGAGCAGTTCTTC. The V and J genes are TRBV7-8 and TRBJ2-1; TRBD1 matches at 9 bases. The CDR3 is 18 amino acids. Trimming took 0 bases from V and 6 from J; bases not matched to a gene: 12. CDR1 and CDR2 (germline): SGHVS, FQNEAQ.

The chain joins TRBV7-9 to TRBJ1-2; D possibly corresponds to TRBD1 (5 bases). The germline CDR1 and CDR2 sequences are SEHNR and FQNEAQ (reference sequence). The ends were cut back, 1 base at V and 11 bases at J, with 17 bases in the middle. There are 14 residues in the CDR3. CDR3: CASSLGGTVPGYTF. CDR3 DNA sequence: TGTGCCAGCAGCTTAGGCGGGACGGTACCGGGGTACACCTTC. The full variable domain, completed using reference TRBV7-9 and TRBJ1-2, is DTGVSQNPRHKITKRGQNVTFRCDPISEHNRLYWYRQTLGQGPEFLTYFQNEAQLEKSRLLSDRFSAERPKGSFSTLEIQRTEQGDSAMYLCASSLGGTVPGYTFGSGTRLTVV.

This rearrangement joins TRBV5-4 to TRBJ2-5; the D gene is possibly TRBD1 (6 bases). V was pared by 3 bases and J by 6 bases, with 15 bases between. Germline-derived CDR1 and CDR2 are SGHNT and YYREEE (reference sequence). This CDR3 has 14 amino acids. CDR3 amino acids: CASSSTTGLKTQYF. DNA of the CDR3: TGTGCCAGCAGCTCGACGACAGGTTTGAAGACCCAGTACTTC.

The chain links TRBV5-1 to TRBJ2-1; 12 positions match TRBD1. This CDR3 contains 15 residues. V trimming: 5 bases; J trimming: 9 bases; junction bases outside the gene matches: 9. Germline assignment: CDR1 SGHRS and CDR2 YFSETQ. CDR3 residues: CASRGSGQGASEQFF. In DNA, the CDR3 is TGCGCCAGCAGGGGATCGGGACAGGGGGCAAGTGAGCAGTTCTTC.

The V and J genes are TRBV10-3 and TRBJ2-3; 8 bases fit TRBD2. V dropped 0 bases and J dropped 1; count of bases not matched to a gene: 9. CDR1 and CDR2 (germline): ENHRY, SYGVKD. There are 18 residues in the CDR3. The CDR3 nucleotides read TGTGCCATCAGTGAGTCGGGTGTCAGCGGGGGAGGCACAGATACGCAGTATTTT. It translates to CAISESGVSGGGTDTQYF.

The CDR3 spells CASSQSGQGGNSPLHF. CDR3 DNA sequence: TGCGCCAGCAGCCAGTCGGGACAGGGGGGTAATTCACCCCTCCACTTT. The chain joins TRBV4-3 to TRBJ1-6; 11 bases align to TRBD1. This CDR3 has 16 amino acids. Trimming at V came to 3 bases and at J to 6 bases, leaving 4 bases not matched to a gene. Germline loops: CDR1 LGHNA, CDR2 YSLEER.

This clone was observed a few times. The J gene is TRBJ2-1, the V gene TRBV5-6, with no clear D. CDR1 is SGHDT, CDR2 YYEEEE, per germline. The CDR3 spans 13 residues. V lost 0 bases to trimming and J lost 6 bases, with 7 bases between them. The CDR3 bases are TGTGCCAGCAGCTTGGGGCCATCCAATGAGCAGTTCTTC. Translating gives CASSLGPSNEQFF.